This is a list of T cell receptor beta chains from one sample in a study of beta chain features in type 1 diabetes. The protocol was immunoSEQ multiplex PCR, while the TCRdb copy is restricted to in-frame clones and leaves out a portion. The repertoire holds some 240,000 clones, with 16% as singletons. Source material: naive CD4+ T cells from blood. Every receptor here comes from a man aged 30 to 39 with type 1 diabetes. Both conserved end residues are part of each CDR3. The D gene is left open where the match is weak. Only part of the rows carry a size: once, few, many, or a class if the clone is expanded.

DNA: TGTGCCAGCAGCCATAGCGGGAGGGCCTACGAGCAGTACTTC; CDR3: CASSHSGRAYEQYF; V: TRBV7-9; J: TRBJ2-7; length: 14; size: few; D: TRBD2
DNA: TGTGCCAGCAGCCCGGTAGCGGGAGTACCCTACAATGAGCAGTTCTTC; CDR3: CASSPVAGVPYNEQFF; V: TRBV7-9; J: TRBJ2-1; length: 16; size: few; D: TRBD2
DNA: TGTGCCAGTAGTTCAAGGCCGGGACTAGACCAGTTCTTC; CDR3: CASSSRPGLDQFF; V: TRBV19; J: TRBJ2-1; length: 13; size: NA; D: TRBD2
DNA: TGTGCCAGCAGCTTCCGTAGGGGATACAATGAGCAGTTCTTC; CDR3: CASSFRRGYNEQFF; V: TRBV7-2; J: TRBJ2-1; length: 14; size: few; D: NA
DNA: TGTGCCTTAGGGACCTCTGAGACCCAGTACTTC; CDR3: CALGTSETQYF; V: TRBV30; J: TRBJ2-5; length: 11; size: few; D: NA
DNA: TGCGCCAGCAGCTTTGAGGGCACGAACATTCAGTACTTC; CDR3: CASSFEGTNIQYF; V: TRBV5-1; J: TRBJ2-4; length: 13; size: few; D: NA
DNA: TGTGCCAGCAGTTACGCACTAGCGGGAGGTTCCTACGAGCAGTACTTC; CDR3: CASSYALAGGSYEQYF; V: TRBV6-5; J: TRBJ2-7; length: 16; size: few; D: TRBD2
DNA: TGCAGCGTTGAGGCAGGGAGGGCAGATACGCAGTATTTT; CDR3: CSVEAGRADTQYF; V: TRBV29-1; J: TRBJ2-3; length: 13; size: NA; D: TRBD2
DNA: TGCGCCAGCAGCGTCGGGAACTCACACGAGCAGTACTTC; CDR3: CASSVGNSHEQYF; V: TRBV5-1; J: TRBJ2-7; length: 13; size: NA; D: NA
DNA: TGTGCCTGGAGTGCGATGACAGCTATGAACACTGAAGCTTTCTTT; CDR3: CAWSAMTAMNTEAFF; V: TRBV30; J: TRBJ1-1; length: 15; size: few; D: NA
DNA: TGCAGCGGTGAAAGGGGGCTGACTGGGGAGACCCAGTACTTC; CDR3: CSGERGLTGETQYF; V: TRBV29-1; J: TRBJ2-5; length: 14; size: few; D: TRBD1
DNA: TGTGCCAGCAGCTTAGCGGGGACCACCGGGGAGCTGTTTTTT; CDR3: CASSLAGTTGELFF; V: TRBV7-9; J: TRBJ2-2; length: 14; size: few; D: NA
DNA: TGTGCCAGCAGCGTAGGTGGACTAGCGGGAGAGACCCAGTACTTC; CDR3: CASSVGGLAGETQYF; V: TRBV9; J: TRBJ2-5; length: 15; size: NA; D: TRBD2
DNA: TGCAGCGTTGCGGGCCTCTCCACCGGGGAGCTGTTTTTT; CDR3: CSVAGLSTGELFF; V: TRBV29-1; J: TRBJ2-2; length: 13; size: few; D: NA
DNA: TGTGCCAGCTCACCGGACAGGGACTATGGCTACACCTTC; CDR3: CASSPDRDYGYTF; V: TRBV18; J: TRBJ1-2; length: 13; size: NA; D: TRBD1
DNA: TGCAGCGTTGAAACGGGGGTCAGGGCAGATACGCAGTATTTT; CDR3: CSVETGVRADTQYF; V: TRBV29-1; J: TRBJ2-3; length: 14; size: NA; D: NA
DNA: TGTGCCAGCAGCTTGGAGGGAGATACGCAGTATTTT; CDR3: CASSLEGDTQYF; V: TRBV5-4; J: TRBJ2-3; length: 12; size: NA; D: NA
DNA: TGTGCCAGCAGCTTAACGTCAGGGAAGAATGAGCAGTTCTTC; CDR3: CASSLTSGKNEQFF; V: TRBV7-3; J: TRBJ2-1; length: 14; size: few; D: NA
DNA: TGTGCCAGCGGTCGACAGGCTGAAGCTTTCTTT; CDR3: CASGRQAEAFF; V: TRBV6-1; J: TRBJ1-1; length: 11; size: NA; D: NA
DNA: TGTGCCAGCAGCTTGAGGGGCGGCTACACCTTC; CDR3: CASSLRGGYTF; V: TRBV13; J: TRBJ1-2; length: 11; size: few; D: NA
DNA: TGTGCCAGCACCTTCGGAGGTAGCGAGACCCAGTACTTC; CDR3: CASTFGGSETQYF; V: TRBV6-6; J: TRBJ2-5; length: 13; size: NA; D: NA
DNA: TGTGCCAGCAGCCCCTTTCAGAGCCCAAATGAGCAGTTCTTC; CDR3: CASSPFQSPNEQFF; V: TRBV7-2; J: TRBJ2-1; length: 14; size: few; D: NA
DNA: TGCGCCAGCAGCCTCCACTTGGGGAGACGGTACTTC; CDR3: CASSLHLGRRYF; V: TRBV4-1; J: TRBJ2-7; length: 12; size: NA; D: NA
DNA: TGTGCCAGCAGCGTAGCCCCGGGACGAATCTACGAGCAGTACTTC; CDR3: CASSVAPGRIYEQYF; V: TRBV9; J: TRBJ2-7; length: 15; size: few; D: NA
DNA: TGTGCCAGCAGTTTGACGGAACGAAATGAGCAGTTCTTC; CDR3: CASSLTERNEQFF; V: TRBV27; J: TRBJ2-1; length: 13; size: NA; D: NA
DNA: TGTGCCAGCACCTTAGCGGGAGATAACTACAATGAGCAGTTCTTC; CDR3: CASTLAGDNYNEQFF; V: TRBV9; J: TRBJ2-1; length: 15; size: few; D: TRBD2
DNA: TGTGCCAGCAGCCCCAATCTAGCGAGGTCCTACAATGAGCAGTTCTTC; CDR3: CASSPNLARSYNEQFF; V: TRBV9; J: TRBJ2-1; length: 16; size: few; D: NA
DNA: TGTGCCAGCAGCTACAGTACTCGGGAGACCCAGTACTTC; CDR3: CASSYSTRETQYF; V: TRBV5-4; J: TRBJ2-5; length: 13; size: NA; D: NA
DNA: TGTGCCAGCAGCGTAGCTTCGGGAGTATATTACAATGAGCAGTTCTTC; CDR3: CASSVASGVYYNEQFF; V: TRBV9; J: TRBJ2-1; length: 16; size: NA; D: NA
DNA: TGTGCCAGCAGGCTTCGACATGTAAGCTCCTACAATGAGCAGTTCTTC; CDR3: CASRLRHVSSYNEQFF; V: TRBV6-6; J: TRBJ2-1; length: 16; size: few; D: NA
DNA: TGTGCCAGCAACAATCAGAGGAATGAGCAGTTCTTC; CDR3: CASNNQRNEQFF; V: TRBV25-1; J: TRBJ2-1; length: 12; size: NA; D: NA
DNA: TGTGCCAGCACTGGGGCCTCTGGAAACACCATATATTTT; CDR3: CASTGASGNTIYF; V: TRBV2; J: TRBJ1-3; length: 13; size: NA; D: NA
DNA: TGTGCCAGCAGTTCCCTAGCGGGACGTAGATATGAGCAGTTCTTC; CDR3: CASSSLAGRRYEQFF; V: TRBV6-6; J: TRBJ2-1; length: 15; size: NA; D: TRBD2
DNA: TGTGCCAGCAGCTTGGACAGAAGCTCCTACGAGCAGTACTTC; CDR3: CASSLDRSSYEQYF; V: TRBV7-2; J: TRBJ2-7; length: 14; size: few; D: NA
DNA: TGTGCCAGCAGCGCACCTCGGGGGAGGGCAGACCAAGAGACCCAGTACTTC; CDR3: CASSAPRGRADQETQYF; V: TRBV9; J: TRBJ2-5; length: 17; size: few; D: TRBD2
DNA: TGTGCCAGCACCATGGGAGGCCACAATGAGCAGTTCTTC; CDR3: CASTMGGHNEQFF; V: TRBV7-9; J: TRBJ2-1; length: 13; size: few; D: NA
DNA: TGTGCCAGTGGACTAGCGGGAACCTACGAGCAGTACTTC; CDR3: CASGLAGTYEQYF; V: TRBV25-1; J: TRBJ2-7; length: 13; size: NA; D: TRBD2